Following are 15 T cell receptor beta chains from one sample sequenced in a study of shared clonotypes between healthy human individuals. Terminally differentiated effector memory CD45RA+ cells were left out of the naive CD8 fraction, which was CD45RO-negative and positively selected for CCR7. Using immunoSEQ multiplex PCR, the repertoire was profiled, and TCRdb retains in-frame clones only, with some absent. Counted here are some 2 million clones, about 95% occurring once; the ten biggest clones make up 0.85% to 1.2%. Sequencing was done on a sample of naive CD8+ T cells sorted from blood. The receptor set was obtained from a young man in good health.

The rearrangement joins TRBV2 to TRBJ2-5; 11 bases map to TRBD2. Germline loops: CDR1 SNHLY, CDR2 FYNNEI. CDR3 length: 17 amino acids. V shed 3 bases and J 4 bases; nucleotides not matched to a gene: 10. CDR3 sequence: CASSDMGSGRAGETQYF. DNA for the CDR3: TGTGCCAGCAGTGACATGGGTAGCGGGAGGGCCGGAGAGACCCAGTACTTC.

The chain is built from TRBV28 and TRBJ2-5; D is perhaps TRBD2 (6 bases). The V and J ends lost 10 bases and 2 bases respectively, with 20 bases between them. The CDR3 is 15 residues long. In germline, CDR1 is MDHEN, CDR2 SYDVKM. The CDR3, as DNA: TGTGCCACCGGAAGGCCGGAGGGCACACAAGAGACCCAGTACTTC. As protein: CATGRPEGTQETQYF.

V gene TRBV27 combines with J gene TRBJ2-7; D gene unclear. The CDR3 has 13 residues. Germline V lookup: CDR1 MNHEY, CDR2 SMNVEV (reference sequence). Trimming took off 4 bases at V and 2 bases at J, with 9 bases between the two ends. CDR3 sequence (DNA): TGTGCCAGCAGTTGGGCGGCCCCCTACGAGCAGTACTTC. This sequence encodes CASSWAAPYEQYF.

The chain has TRBV5-4 and TRBJ2-2, with 9 bases matching TRBD2. With 0 bases clipped from V and 7 bases from J, the junction kept 1 base outside the gene matches. Germline V gene lookup returns CDR1 SGHNT and CDR2 YYREEE (reference sequence). CDR3 length: 14 amino acids. For the CDR3, the DNA is TGTGCCAGCAGCTTGGTTAGCGGGGGCGGGGAGCTGTTTTTT. Its protein product is CASSLVSGGGELFF.

For this clone: The same CDR3 is also encoded by other DNA sequences in this sample. This chain joins TRBV5-1 and TRBJ2-7; D is ambiguous. Germline CDR1 and CDR2: SGHRS and YFSETQ. Deletions cut 0 bases from V and 2 bases from J, with 6 bases between. CDR3 length equals 13 residues. CDR3 in DNA: TGCGCCAGCAGCTTGGCGGAAACCTACGAGCAGTACTTC. Translation: CASSLAETYEQYF.

This chain joins TRBV27 and TRBJ1-2; D uncertain. CDR3 size: 16 residues. V was cut by 0 bases and J by 4 bases, with 15 bases left in between. Germline values: CDR1 MNHEY, CDR2 SMNVEV (reference sequence). The DNA of the CDR3 is TGTGCCAGCAGTTTATCTCCCAAGGGTGGAGGCTATGGCTACACCTTC. Protein: CASSLSPKGGGYGYTF.

The CDR3 reads CASSLDLPAFSGNTIYF. The CDR3 DNA follows: TGTGCCAGCAGCTTAGACCTCCCGGCCTTCAGTGGAAACACCATATATTTT. The chain has TRBV11-2 and TRBJ1-3; D is undetermined. V lost 0 bases and J 3 bases, leaving 15 bases between the germline ends. Germline CDR1 SGHAT, CDR2 FQNNGV. CDR3 length equals 17 residues.

This chain connects TRBV13 to TRBJ2-3, with 10 bases lining up with TRBD2. Germline V gives CDR1 PRHDT, CDR2 FYEKMQ (reference sequence). J was trimmed by 2 bases and V by 2 bases; bases with no gene match: 4. The CDR3 spans 16 residues. The CDR3 DNA reads as TGTGCCAGCAGCTTACTAGCGGGGGAATACACAGATACGCAGTATTTT. Protein: CASSLLAGEYTDTQYF. Drawing the rest from reference TRBV13 and TRBJ2-3, the complete variable domain is AAGVIQSPRHLIKEKRETATLKCYPIPRHDTVYWYQQGPGQDPQFLISFYEKMQSDKGSIPDRFSAQQFSDYHSELNMSSLELGDSALYFCASSLLAGEYTDTQYFGPGTRLTVL.

The rearrangement links TRBV28 to TRBJ2-3; TRBD1 agrees at 7 bases. The CDR3 consists of 16 residues. The germline gives CDR1 MDHEN, CDR2 SYDVKM. J lost 2 bases, V lost 6 bases, and 11 bases had no gene match. In DNA, the CDR3 is TGTGCCAGCAGCACCTCCGGGACAGCAGACACAGATACGCAGTATTTT. It yields the protein CASSTSGTADTDTQYF.

The CDR3 loop reads CASSGIPGLAGVVYEQYF. In DNA form, the CDR3 reads TGTGCCAGCAGTGGAATACCGGGACTAGCGGGAGTCGTGTACGAGCAGTACTTC. The chain joins TRBV6-1 to TRBJ2-7; 14 bases align to TRBD2. Germline CDR1 and CDR2: MNHNS and SASEGT. V shed 4 bases and J 4 bases; nucleotides not matched to a gene: 12. There are 18 residues in the CDR3.

The chain combines TRBV6-5 with TRBJ1-1, with no clear D. CDR1 is MNHEY, CDR2 SVGAGI, per germline. With 2 bases removed from V and 0 bases from J, the gap between germline ends came to 10 bases. The CDR3 consists of 15 residues. Written as DNA, the CDR3 is TGTGCCAGCAGTTACGAGTACCTCATGAACACTGAAGCTTTCTTT. This codes for CASSYEYLMNTEAFF.

The J gene is TRBJ1-1, the V gene TRBV5-4, with a weak D call TRBD1 (6 bases). Germline CDR1 and CDR2: SGHNT and YYREEE (reference sequence). The CDR3 consists of 15 residues. V was trimmed by 6 bases and J by 2 bases, leaving 17 bases between them. CDR3 in DNA: TGTGCCAGCAAAGGGACAATGGAGCCTAACACTGAAGCTTTCTTT. Residues: CASKGTMEPNTEAFF.

The rearrangement links TRBV10-3 to TRBJ1-6, with D possibly TRBD1 on 5 matching bases. Germline CDR1 ENHRY, CDR2 SYGVKD. V lost 7 bases and J lost 8, with 15 bases in between. The CDR3 extends over 14 amino acids. The CDR3 coding sequence is TGTGCCATCAAGCCGGGGCCCACAGATTCACCCCTCCACTTT. The encoded protein is CAIKPGPTDSPLHF.

This rearrangement joins TRBV5-6 to TRBJ2-7, with TRBD2 as a possible D gene (6 bases). Trimming took off 4 bases at V and 2 bases at J, with 10 bases between the two ends. CDR3 length: 13 residues. Germline assignment: CDR1 SGHDT and CDR2 YYEEEE. The CDR3 bases are TGTGCCAGCAGCCTGGACTACGCCTACGAGCAGTACTTC. It encodes CASSLDYAYEQYF. The variable domain in full, completed from reference TRBV5-6 and TRBJ2-7, reads DAGVTQSPTHLIKTRGQQVTLRCSPKSGHDTVSWYQQALGQGPQFIFQYYEEEERQRGNFPDRFSGHQFPNYSSELNVNALLLGDSALYLCASSLDYAYEQYFGPGTRLTVT.

The chain combines TRBV7-9 with TRBJ2-2; TRBD2 matches 9 bases. The CDR3 spans 16 residues. Germline loops: CDR1 SEHNR, CDR2 FQNEAQ (reference sequence). V lost 5 bases, J lost 3 bases, and 7 bases stayed unmatched. The DNA for the CDR3 is TGTGCCAGCAGCCTCCTAGCGGGACTTCACACCGGGGAGCTGTTTTTT. It translates to CASSLLAGLHTGELFF.